This paragraph reports one T cell receptor (beta chain). As yet, its antigen is unknown. With 2 bases clipped from V and 5 bases from J, the junction kept 4 bases outside the gene matches. This CDR3 comprises 14 residues. CDR1 is SGHRS and CDR2 is YFSETQ in the germline V gene. Study-level results: Tumor memory CD4+ T cell TCR gene usage clustered with blood and lymph node memory CD4+ cells and lymph node naive CD4+ cells. Greatest tumor Treg TCR overlap was with tumor naive CD4+ cells.

After constant-region reverse-primer amplification, full-length variable regions underwent semi-nested PCR with Nested Universal Primer A. Each CDR3 protein is one row after TCRdb ran MiXCR on the 5' RACE reads. The repertoire includes around 57,000 distinct CDR3 sequences, around 26% of them detected once, and less than 3.5% sits in the top ten. The memory fraction was CD4+CD45RO+CD25- cells. Sequencing used tumor-infiltrating memory CD4+ T cells sorted from the breast tumor. Subset: memory CD4+ T cells, CD4+CD45RO+CD25-. The sequence was collected from a female donor with breast cancer. V and J are TRBV5-1 and TRBJ2-7; 10 nucleotides line up with TRBD2. The CDR3 DNA reads as TGCGCCAGCAGCTTAAGCGGGAGGGCCGACGAGCAGTACTTC. Amino acids: CASSLSGRADEQYF.